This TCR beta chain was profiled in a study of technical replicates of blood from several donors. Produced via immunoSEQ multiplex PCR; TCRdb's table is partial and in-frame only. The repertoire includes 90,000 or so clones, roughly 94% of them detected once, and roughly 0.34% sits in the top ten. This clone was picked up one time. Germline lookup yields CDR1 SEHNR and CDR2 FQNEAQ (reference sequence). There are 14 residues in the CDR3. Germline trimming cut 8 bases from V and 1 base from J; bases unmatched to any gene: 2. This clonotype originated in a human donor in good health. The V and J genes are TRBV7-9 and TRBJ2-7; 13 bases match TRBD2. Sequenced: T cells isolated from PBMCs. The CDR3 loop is CASRGLAGSYEQYF. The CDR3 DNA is TGTGCCAGCCGGGGACTAGCGGGATCCTACGAGCAGTACTTC.